These 24 T cell receptor beta chains were sequenced from one sample in a study of Ad26.COV2.S vaccination and SARS-CoV-2 variants. Measured with immunoSEQ multiplex PCR; TCRdb has only the in-frame clones, and not every one. In the table there are some 320,000 clones, approximately 86% of which are singletons. This sample's treatment: about 20 received Ad26.COV2.S at low or high dose, single or two shots; roughly five received placebo; per-sample allocation not given. Collection of the samples took place on day 63 after the first injection of vaccine or placebo. This specimen was peripheral blood, taken in a trial of Ad26.COV2.S vaccine versus placebo. The receptors were gathered from a person aged 18-65 years who received the Ad26.COV2.S COVID-19 vaccine or a placebo.

This clone showed up just once. This CDR3 is CASSRGGGASNEQYF. The CDR3 DNA reads as TGTGCCAGTAGCCGCGGCGGGGGGGCGAGTAACGAGCAGTACTTC. J is TRBJ2-7 and V is TRBV19; the match to TRBD2 covers 9 bases. The trim removed 6 bases at V and 5 bases at J, leaving 11 bases unmatched. CDR1 and CDR2 (germline): LNHDA, SQIVND (reference sequence). The length of the CDR3 is 15 residues.

This rearrangement joins TRBV5-4 to TRBJ2-1, with 12 bases lining up with TRBD1. Trimming cost V 5 bases and J 7 bases; bases outside gene matches: 10. Germline loops: CDR1 SGHNT, CDR2 YYREEE (reference sequence). CDR3 length: 16 amino acids. The DNA of the CDR3 is TGTGCCAGCAGTTACCCGGGACAGGGGGCGCTAAATGAGCAGTTCTTC. The encoded protein is CASSYPGQGALNEQFF.

Here the CDR3 DNA reads TGTGCCAGTAGTATGTCCCGGGCCGCGATCTATGGCTACACCTTC. The encoded protein is CASSMSRAAIYGYTF. The genes are TRBV19 and TRBJ1-2; D call uncertain. The CDR3 totals 15 residues. Germline V gene data show CDR1 as LNHDA and CDR2 as SQIVND (reference sequence). Trimming removed 3 bases at V and 4 bases at J, with 15 bases between.

This sequence joins TRBV3-1 (or the pseudogene TRBV3-2) and TRBJ2-3; 9 bases map to TRBD1. With V trimmed by 5 bases and J by 4 bases, 10 bases remained unmatched. The CDR3 extends over 16 amino acids. Per the germline V gene, CDR1 is LGHDT and CDR2 is YNNKEL (reference sequence). CDR3 DNA sequence: TGTGCCAGCAGCTCCACCGGGACAGGGCATTCAGATACGCAGTATTTT. The encoded protein is CASSSTGTGHSDTQYF.

The rearrangement links TRBV9 to TRBJ1-2; D is unresolved. The CDR3 totals 17 residues. Trimming removed 3 bases at V and 0 bases at J, with 18 bases between. The germline gives CDR1 SGDLS, CDR2 YYNGEE. CDR3 region: CASSALPPMGSNYGYTF. In nucleotides, the CDR3 is TGTGCCAGCAGCGCACTCCCCCCGATGGGTTCTAACTATGGCTACACCTTC. Drawing the rest from reference TRBV9 and TRBJ1-2, the complete variable domain is DSGVTQTPKHLITATGQRVTLRCSPRSGDLSVYWYQQSLDQGLQFLIQYYNGEERAKGNILERFSAQQFPDLHSELNLSSLELGDSALYFCASSALPPMGSNYGYTFGSGTRLTVV.

The chain has TRBV18 and TRBJ1-6; TRBD1 is a possible D gene (5 bases). The V and J ends lost 3 bases and 5 bases respectively, with 8 bases between them. Germline V gene data show CDR1 as KGHSH and CDR2 as LQKENI. The CDR3 sequence is 14 residues long. The CDR3 sequence: CASSPGTNNSPLHF. DNA of the CDR3: TGTGCCAGCTCACCCGGGACTAATAATTCACCCCTCCACTTT. Using reference TRBV18 and TRBJ1-6 for the parts outside the CDR3, the full variable domain is NAGVMQNPRHLVRRRGQEARLRCSPMKGHSHVYWYRQLPEEGLKFMVYLQKENIIDESGMPKERFSAEFPKEGPSILRIQQVVRGDSAAYFCASSPGTNNSPLHFGNGTRLTVT.

This chain joins TRBV19 and TRBJ1-5; TRBD1 matches at 10 bases. The junction had 0 bases not matched to a gene; V was cut back by 1 base and J by 6 bases. Germline loops: CDR1 LNHDA, CDR2 SQIVND (reference sequence). CDR3 length equals 14 residues. The CDR3 DNA reads as TGTGCCAGTAGTATAGGGGACAGGGGTCAGCCCCAGCATTTT. Its translation: CASSIGDRGQPQHF.

This chain joins TRBV15 and TRBJ1-2, with 9 bases aligning to TRBD1. The CDR3 is 15 amino acids. From germline, CDR1 is LNHNV and CDR2 YYDKDF (reference sequence). After removal of 0 bases from V and 8 bases from J, the junction contained 7 bases not matched to a gene. CDR3: CATSRDWDRASGYTF. In DNA form, the CDR3 reads TGTGCCACCAGCAGAGATTGGGACAGGGCGTCAGGCTACACCTTC.

The gene calls are TRBV9 and TRBJ1-4; the D is unclear. The germline V gene has CDR1 SGDLS and CDR2 YYNGEE. The CDR3 sequence is 14 residues long. V was trimmed by 0 bases and J by 4 bases, leaving 7 bases between them. The CDR3 region has the DNA TGTGCCAGCAGCGTAGAGGTGAATAATGAAAAACTGTTTTTT. Encoded protein: CASSVEVNNEKLFF.

This chain joins TRBV27 and TRBJ1-2; D may be TRBD1 (5 bases). V was trimmed by 6 bases and J by 4 bases, leaving 24 bases between them. Per the germline V gene, CDR1 is MNHEY and CDR2 is SMNVEV (reference sequence). The CDR3 has 17 residues. DNA of the CDR3: TGTGCCAGCAGCCATCTGAGACAGACCAATCTTCTCTATGGCTACACCTTC. Its translation: CASSHLRQTNLLYGYTF.

In regard to this clone: Different DNA sequences within this sample yield the same CDR3. This chain uses TRBV5-1 with TRBJ2-3; D remains ambiguous. This CDR3 contains 14 residues. CDR1 and CDR2 (germline): SGHRS, YFSETQ. V lost 0 bases and J lost 0, with 5 bases in between. CDR3 loop: CASSLEPSTDTQYF. CDR3 nucleotides: TGCGCCAGCAGCTTGGAGCCGAGCACAGATACGCAGTATTTT. The variable domain in full, with the rest retrieved from reference TRBV5-1 and TRBJ2-3, is KAGVTQTPRYLIKTRGQQVTLSCSPISGHRSVSWYQQTPGQGLQFLFEYFSETQRNKGNFPGRFSGRQFSNSRSEMNVSTLELGDSALYLCASSLEPSTDTQYFGPGTRLTVL.

V is TRBV29-1 and J is TRBJ2-2; D is possibly TRBD1 (5 bases). This CDR3 has 14 amino acids. CDR1 and CDR2 from the germline V gene are SQVTM and ANQGSEA. V lost 3 bases, J lost 4 bases, and 12 bases lay in between. This CDR3 reads CSVELQGRTGELFF. The DNA for the CDR3 is TGCAGCGTTGAGTTGCAGGGTCGCACCGGGGAGCTGTTTTTT.

This chain uses TRBV6-2 or TRBV6-3 with TRBJ2-1; D is tentatively TRBD1 or TRBD2 (6 bases each). Trimming took 5 bases from V and 10 from J, leaving 27 bases between them. CDR1 and CDR2 (germline): MNHEY, SVGEGT. This CDR3 contains 17 residues. CDR3: CASSKGGLVLAPGEQFF. CDR3 DNA: TGTGCCAGCAGTAAGGGGGGACTCGTCTTGGCCCCGGGGGAGCAGTTCTTC.

The CDR3 bases are TGTGCCAGCAGTCGGACAGGGAAAGAGACCCAGTACTTC. Its protein is CASSRTGKETQYF. V and J are TRBV2 and TRBJ2-5, with 8 bases fitting TRBD1. V lost 5 bases to trimming and J lost 3 bases; unmatched junction nucleotides: 2. This CDR3 is built from 13 residues. Germline CDR1 reads SNHLY; CDR2 reads FYNNEI. Together with reference TRBV2 and TRBJ2-5, the CDR3 gives the full variable domain: EPEVTQTPSHQVTQMGQEVILRCVPISNHLYFYWYRQILGQKVEFLVSFYNNEISEKSEIFDDQFSVERPDGSNFTLKIRSTKLEDSAMYFCASSRTGKETQYFGPGTRLLVL.

The chain carries TRBV28 and TRBJ2-7, with no clear D. Trimming left V 0 bases short and J 4 bases short, with 10 bases between. Germline CDR1 reads MDHEN; CDR2 reads SYDVKM. The CDR3 totals 14 residues. Here the CDR3 DNA reads TGTGCCAGCAGTTTATGGGCATCAAATTACGAGCAGTACTTC. Its translation is CASSLWASNYEQYF. The full variable domain, completed using reference TRBV28 and TRBJ2-7, is DVKVTQSSRYLVKRTGEKVFLECVQDMDHENMFWYRQDPGLGLRLIYFSYDVKMKEKGDIPEGYSVSREKKERFSLILESASTNQTSMYLCASSLWASNYEQYFGPGTRLTVT.

The chain has TRBV19 and TRBJ1-1; D gene uncertain. The V and J ends lost 3 bases and 1 base respectively, with 6 bases between them. The CDR3 is made up of 13 amino acids. Germline V gene sequence: CDR1 LNHDA, CDR2 SQIVND (reference sequence). The CDR3 DNA follows: TGTGCCAGTAGTATTATGGAGAACACTGAAGCTTTCTTT. Protein product: CASSIMENTEAFF.

The rearrangement uses TRBV19 and TRBJ2-7; TRBD1 aligns across 9 bases. Germline assignment: CDR1 LNHDA and CDR2 SQIVND (reference sequence). The CDR3 has 14 residues. J lost 5 bases, V lost 3 bases, and 5 bases had no gene match. CDR3 in DNA: TGTGCCAGTAGTATGACAGGGGGACTCGACGAGCAGTACTTC. This encodes CASSMTGGLDEQYF.

The chain is built from TRBV4-2 and TRBJ1-1, with TRBD1 identical over 8 bases. CDR3 size: 15 residues. With 1 base clipped from V and 11 bases from J, the junction kept 12 bases outside the gene matches. The V gene's germline CDR1 is LGHNA and CDR2 YNFKEQ. CDR3 nucleotides: TGTGCCAGCAGCCAAGTTTCGACAGGGGCGGACTCGGCTTTCTTT. This translates into CASSQVSTGADSAFF.

The rearrangement joins TRBV12-5 to TRBJ2-1; D gene ambiguous. The CDR3 totals 14 residues. CDR1 and CDR2 (germline): LGHNT, FRNRAP. V lost 5 bases and J lost 6, with 14 bases in between. CDR3: CASGHHPQVNEQFF. CDR3 in DNA: TGTGCTAGTGGTCACCACCCTCAGGTCAATGAGCAGTTCTTC.

V usage is TRBV4-1 and J usage is TRBJ1-5, with a possible D match to TRBD1 (5 bases). V lost 0 bases, J lost 2 bases, and 14 bases lay in between. Germline-derived CDR1 and CDR2 are MGHRA and YSYEKL. The CDR3 is made up of 17 amino acids. CDR3 in amino acids: CASSQDPSGTRNQPQHF. The CDR3 DNA reads as TGCGCCAGCAGCCAAGATCCGAGCGGGACTCGCAATCAGCCCCAGCATTTT.

The chain recombines TRBV5-1 with TRBJ2-6; D may correspond to TRBD1 or TRBD2 (5 bases each). The V end was cut by 4 bases, the J end by 0 bases, with 17 bases between. Per germline, CDR1 SGHRS and CDR2 YFSETQ. The CDR3 runs to 18 residues. The CDR3 DNA sequence: TGCGCCAGCAGCCCGGGGTTTGGACAACTCTCTGGGGCCAACGTCCTGACTTTC. Translating gives CASSPGFGQLSGANVLTF.

The chain joins TRBV27 to TRBJ1-1; unclear D gene. This CDR3 is built from 14 residues. The V and J ends lost 2 bases and 1 base respectively, with 8 bases between them. Germline V gene lookup returns CDR1 MNHEY and CDR2 SMNVEV (reference sequence). This CDR3 is CASSLTSGNTEAFF. In DNA form, the CDR3 reads TGTGCCAGCAGTTTAACATCAGGGAACACTGAAGCTTTCTTT.

V and J are TRBV19 and TRBJ2-2; TRBD1 might be the D (6 bases). Germline CDR1 is LNHDA and CDR2 is SQIVND (reference sequence). CDR3 length: 13 residues. Trimming took 6 bases from V and 6 from J, leaving 11 bases between them. CDR3 sequence: CASRVKGAGELFF. CDR3 sequence (DNA): TGTGCCAGTAGAGTGAAGGGGGCCGGGGAGCTGTTTTTT.

The chain joins TRBV2 to TRBJ1-5; TRBD1 is a possible D gene (5 bases). V was trimmed by 6 bases and J by 3 bases, leaving 9 bases between them. The CDR3 is made up of 13 amino acids. Germline values: CDR1 SNHLY, CDR2 FYNNEI. CDR3 nucleotide sequence: TGTGCCAGCAGGGTGGGGGACAATCAGCCCCAGCATTTT. It codes for CASRVGDNQPQHF.